Each of the 17 T cell receptor beta chains below was sequenced from the same sample in a study of OX40 agonist ivuxolimab in advanced cancers. Assay used: immunoSEQ multiplex PCR; TCRdb lists only in-frame clones, some missing. The sample holds some 73,000 clones; around 83% are singletons and the top ten take nearly 8%. The sequencing here drew on CD4+ or CD8+ T cells sorted from blood, taken in a trial of the OX40 agonist ivuxolimab. These receptors all stem from an adult with an advanced solid tumor such as melanoma, head and neck, liver or kidney cancer.

The chain combines TRBV4-1 with TRBJ2-7, with 11 bases lining up with TRBD2. Trimming took 3 bases from V and 7 from J; bases not matched to a gene: 14. This CDR3 contains 17 residues. Germline CDR1 and CDR2: MGHRA and YSYEKL. The CDR3 region has the DNA TGCGCCAGCAGCCATCCCCCTTCCGGTATAGCGGGAGGGGAGCAGTACTTC. Translated: CASSHPPSGIAGGEQYF.

The chain links TRBV5-8 to TRBJ2-4; D is possibly TRBD1 (6 bases). Trimming removed 1 base from V and 2 bases from J, with 16 bases in between. Germline V lookup: CDR1 SGHTS, CDR2 YDEGEE. The CDR3 covers 17 residues. CDR3 loop: CASSLFNREGTKNIQYF. The DNA of the CDR3 is TGTGCCAGCAGCTTGTTCAACAGGGAAGGGACCAAAAACATTCAGTACTTC.

V and J are TRBV29-1 and TRBJ2-2; D not resolved. Trimming removed 7 bases from V and 3 bases from J, with 15 bases in between. Germline lookup yields CDR1 SQVTM and CDR2 ANQGSEA. The CDR3 covers 14 residues. This CDR3 reads CSAQIRVDTGELFF. CDR3 nucleotides: TGCAGCGCTCAGATAAGGGTGGACACCGGGGAGCTGTTTTTT.

J is TRBJ2-5 and V is TRBV2; 7 nucleotides align to TRBD2. V lost 1 base to trimming and J lost 2 bases; unmatched junction nucleotides: 1. Germline V gene lookup returns CDR1 SNHLY and CDR2 FYNNEI. The CDR3 has 14 amino acids. CDR3 protein: CASSEVGLQETQYF. In nucleotides, the CDR3 is TGTGCCAGCAGTGAAGTGGGACTACAAGAGACCCAGTACTTC.

J is TRBJ1-4 and V is TRBV30, with no clear D. V was shortened by 2 bases and J by 0 bases, with 10 bases between the two germline ends. The CDR3 contains 15 residues. Per germline, CDR1 GTSNPN and CDR2 SVGIG (reference sequence). The CDR3 bases are TGTGCCTGGAGTACGCAACCCGCAACTAATGAAAAACTGTTTTTT. This encodes CAWSTQPATNEKLFF.

A single count supports this clone. The chain links TRBV2 to TRBJ1-2; D uncertain. The CDR3 is made up of 12 amino acids. The germline CDR1 and CDR2 sequences are SNHLY and FYNNEI. The V end lost 6 bases, the J end lost 4 bases, and 9 bases lay between the germline ends. The CDR3 sequence: CASREESYGYTF. CDR3 bases: TGTGCCAGCAGGGAGGAAAGCTATGGCTACACCTTC.

This sequence joins TRBV19 and TRBJ1-5; D is uncertain. The CDR3 length is 15 residues. Germline V gene sequence: CDR1 LNHDA, CDR2 SQIVND (reference sequence). V was pared by 3 bases and J by 2 bases, with 11 bases between. The CDR3 protein is CASSILPTGNQPQHF. DNA of the CDR3: TGTGCCAGTAGTATCCTTCCTACCGGCAATCAGCCCCAGCATTTT. The full variable domain, in which reference TRBV19 and TRBJ1-5 provide the parts outside the CDR3, is DGGITQSPKYLFRKEGQNVTLSCEQNLNHDAMYWYRQDPGQGLRLIYYSQIVNDFQKGDIAEGYSVSREKKESFPLTVTSAQKNPTAFYLCASSILPTGNQPQHFGDGTRLSIL.

In this sample, this clone turned up once. The identical CDR3 is also encoded by other nucleotide sequences in the sample. The CDR3 sequence is CASRTGNQPQHF. CDR3 in DNA: TGTGCCAGCCGCACAGGGAATCAGCCCCAGCATTTT. J is TRBJ1-5 and V is TRBV6-1, with D perhaps matching TRBD1 (6 bases). Trimming took off 8 bases at V and 4 bases at J, with 9 bases between the two ends. CDR3 length: 12 amino acids. CDR1 MNHNS and CDR2 SASEGT come from the germline V gene.

The rearrangement links TRBV15 to TRBJ2-5; D is perhaps TRBD1 (5 bases). The CDR3 totals 15 residues. Germline lookup yields CDR1 LNHNV and CDR2 YYDKDF (reference sequence). Trimming cost V 1 base and J 5 bases, with 14 bases left between them. CDR3 nucleotide sequence: TGTGCCACCAGCAGAGGGGTAGGGGCGGAGGAGACCCAGTACTTC. Translation: CATSRGVGAEETQYF. The full variable domain, completed using reference TRBV15 and TRBJ2-5, is DAMVIQNPRYQVTQFGKPVTLSCSQTLNHNVMYWYQQKSSQAPKLLFHYYDKDFNNEADTPDNFQSRRPNTSFCFLDIRSPGLGDTAMYLCATSRGVGAEETQYFGPGTRLLVL.

The chain joins TRBV4-1 to TRBJ1-6; the D is unclear. Looked up from germline, CDR1 is MGHRA and CDR2 is YSYEKL. V lost 0 bases to trimming and J lost 0 bases, with 6 bases between them. The CDR3 consists of 16 residues. This CDR3 reads CASSQDMSSYNSPLHF. The CDR3, as DNA: TGCGCCAGCAGCCAAGATATGAGCTCCTATAATTCACCCCTCCACTTT.

The V gene is TRBV10-1, the J gene TRBJ2-3, with D possibly matching TRBD2 (5 bases). Germline V gene lookup returns CDR1 WNHNN and CDR2 SYGVQD (reference sequence). The V end lost 5 bases, the J end lost 2 bases, and 8 bases lay between the germline ends. The CDR3 spans 13 residues. The CDR3 is CASSRELTDTQYF. The CDR3 nucleotides are TGCGCCAGCAGTAGGGAGCTCACAGATACGCAGTATTTT.

This sequence joins TRBV28 and TRBJ2-7; 12 bases line up with TRBD2. The ends lost 6 bases at V and 2 bases at J; junction bases unmatched: 2. The germline V gene encodes CDR1 MDHEN and CDR2 SYDVKM. The CDR3 is 14 residues long. This CDR3 is CASRRTSGTYEQYF. As DNA, the CDR3 is TGTGCCAGCAGGAGGACTAGCGGGACCTACGAGCAGTACTTC.

The chain carries TRBV2 and TRBJ2-6; TRBD1 agrees at 8 bases. This CDR3 comprises 15 residues. Unmatched junction bases numbered 5, after V lost 7 bases and J lost 3 bases. Germline V gene lookup returns CDR1 SNHLY and CDR2 FYNNEI. DNA for the CDR3: TGTGCCAGCACTAAAGGGACAGGTGGGGCCAACGTCCTGACTTTC. This sequence encodes CASTKGTGGANVLTF.

This clone was seen just once. V usage is TRBV7-2 and J usage is TRBJ1-3; TRBD1 matches at 7 bases. CDR3 length: 17 amino acids. The germline V gene encodes CDR1 SGHTA and CDR2 FQGNSA. V shed 3 bases, J shed 2 bases, and the junction held 10 bases outside the gene matches. CDR3 residues: CASSFGRGGGAGNTIYF. The CDR3 DNA follows: TGTGCCAGCAGCTTCGGGCGGGGAGGGGGCGCTGGAAACACCATATATTTT.

This clone was found once. The rearrangement joins TRBV6-5 to TRBJ1-5, with D unclear. The CDR3 contains 16 residues. Germline V lookup: CDR1 MNHEY, CDR2 SVGAGI. Trimming stripped 5 bases from V and 2 bases from J, with 16 bases between. CDR3 nucleotides: TGTGCCAGCAGTCACTGGACCAGCATGGGCAATCAGCCCCAGCATTTT. The encoded protein is CASSHWTSMGNQPQHF.

V usage is TRBV28 and J usage is TRBJ1-4, with 7 bases matching TRBD1. Germline-derived CDR1 and CDR2 are MDHEN and SYDVKM. There are 15 residues in the CDR3. V gave up 7 bases and J gave up 4 bases; unmatched junction bases: 9. The CDR3 region is CASTLRQGGNEKLFF. CDR3 nucleotides: TGTGCCAGCACCCTTAGACAGGGTGGTAATGAAAAACTGTTTTTT.

The rearrangement joins TRBV6-1 to TRBJ2-3, with TRBD2 matching over 16 bases. Germline assignment: CDR1 MNHNS and CDR2 SASEGT. The J segment lost 4 bases and the V segment lost 8 bases, leaving 3 bases of the junction unmatched. The CDR3 runs 15 residues. The CDR3 sequence is CASEGLAGGPDTQYF. CDR3 DNA sequence: TGTGCCAGCGAGGGACTAGCGGGGGGGCCAGATACGCAGTATTTT.